This T cell receptor (beta chain) comes out of a study of cytomegalovirus exposure and HLA in healthy donors. Germline V gene sequence: CDR1 SGHVS, CDR2 FQNEAQ. Trimming removed 6 bases from V and 2 bases from J, with 32 bases in between. CDR3 size: 20 residues. Study observations and caveats: In a later analysis, most CMV-associated TCR beta chains appeared HLA-restricted. Specificity for CMV antigens was confirmed in vitro for a few of the CMV-associated chains. V- and J-gene trimming of TCR beta was linked (in a later analysis) to a missense DCLRE1C variant.

With 60 Vbeta and 13 Jbeta primers, the PCR was carried out. Assay: immunoSEQ multiplex PCR; the TCRdb copy retains only in-frame clones and omits some. The table records a few hundred thousand clones, 75% to 80% of them present only once. With respect to this clone: The antigen is not known.

This clonotype was obtained from a man aged 18 to 30 in good health and CMV-seronegative. Sequencing was done on a sample of PBMCs. V is TRBV7-8 and J is TRBJ2-7; possible D gene TRBD1, 6 bases. The CDR3 here is CASRSLTGPSSLPNTYEQYF. In DNA, the CDR3 is TGTGCCAGCAGGTCCCTGACAGGCCCAAGTTCACTACCTAACACCTACGAGCAGTACTTC.